The 23 T cell receptor beta chains below come from one sample, sequenced in a study of blood T cell repertoires in COVID-19. Profiled with immunoSEQ multiplex PCR; TCRdb holds only in-frame clones, not every one. The table has about 480,000 clones, 89% seen once. The material sequenced was peripheral blood. The receptor source for this set is a young man with COVID-19, enrolled during active disease.

This chain links TRBV5-4 with TRBJ1-6; D is possibly TRBD1 (6 bases). Germline CDR1 SGHNT, CDR2 YYREEE (reference sequence). Trimming pared 4 bases from V and 0 bases from J, leaving 14 bases between. This CDR3 region has 17 residues. The CDR3 reads CASSPDSLSSYNSPLHF. The CDR3 DNA reads as TGTGCCAGCAGCCCGGACAGCCTGAGCTCCTATAATTCACCCCTCCACTTT.

V gene TRBV12-5 combines with J gene TRBJ1-6, with D unresolved. Germline-derived CDR1 and CDR2 are LGHNT and FRNRAP. The CDR3 length is 15 residues. V was clipped by 2 bases and J by 7 bases, with 12 bases between them. The CDR3 region is CASGLTGVGNSPLHF. CDR3 DNA sequence: TGTGCTAGTGGTTTGACGGGAGTCGGGAATTCACCCCTCCACTTT.

The genes are TRBV4-1 and TRBJ2-2; perhaps TRBD1 as D (5 bases). The CDR3 spans 14 residues. Germline V lookup: CDR1 MGHRA, CDR2 YSYEKL. Trimming removed 4 bases from V and 5 bases from J, with 11 bases in between. CDR3 DNA sequence: TGCGCCAGCAGCCCCAGGGTATGGACCGGGGAGCTGTTTTTT. Residues: CASSPRVWTGELFF.

The chain recombines TRBV29-1 with TRBJ2-1; 7 positions match TRBD2. The CDR3 has 14 residues. The V gene's germline CDR1 is SQVTM and CDR2 ANQGSEA. V was clipped by 1 base and J by 5 bases; unmatched bases: 5. The CDR3 DNA reads TGCAGCGTTGAAGGTTGGACTAGAGACAATGAGCAGTTCTTC. It encodes CSVEGWTRDNEQFF.

Only one count was recorded for this clone. V is TRBV29-1 and J is TRBJ2-5, with 7 bases lining up with TRBD2. Germline V gene lookup returns CDR1 SQVTM and CDR2 ANQGSEA. This CDR3 region has 13 residues. Trimming cost V 4 bases and J 9 bases; bases outside gene matches: 11. The CDR3 sequence: CSVVVAGAPAQYF. Here the CDR3 DNA reads TGCAGCGTTGTAGTAGCGGGTGCCCCGGCCCAGTACTTC.

The chain couples TRBV2 to TRBJ2-3; D ambiguous. The CDR3 runs to 12 residues. The ends were cut back, 4 bases at V and 4 bases at J, with 6 bases in the middle. Germline V lookup: CDR1 SNHLY, CDR2 FYNNEI. The CDR3 DNA follows: TGTGCCAGCAGTGCGTCGGCAGATACGCAGTATTTT. Protein product: CASSASADTQYF. Supplemented by reference TRBV2 and TRBJ2-3, the full variable domain reads EPEVTQTPSHQVTQMGQEVILRCVPISNHLYFYWYRQILGQKVEFLVSFYNNEISEKSEIFDDQFSVERPDGSNFTLKIRSTKLEDSAMYFCASSASADTQYFGPGTRLTVL.

This clone has just one count. This chain uses TRBV7-8 with TRBJ2-3; D not certain. This CDR3 has 17 residues. V was cut by 0 bases and J by 0 bases, with 13 bases left in between. Germline CDR1 reads SGHVS; CDR2 reads FQNEAQ. The CDR3 DNA sequence: TGTGCCAGCAGCTTAGCGCGGAGCAGCTCTAGCACAGATACGCAGTATTTT. Translated, it gives CASSLARSSSSTDTQYF.

CDR3 residues: CAWSVGSSGTRTQYF. CDR3 in DNA: TGTGCCTGGAGTGTAGGGAGTAGCGGGACGAGGACCCAGTACTTC. The chain links TRBV30 to TRBJ2-5; 8 bases are a match to TRBD2. The V gene end was trimmed by 0 bases and the J gene end by 7 bases; junction bases not matched to a gene: 10. Germline V gives CDR1 GTSNPN, CDR2 SVGIG (reference sequence). CDR3 length equals 15 residues.

The chain combines TRBV18 with TRBJ2-7; TRBD1 is a possible D gene (6 bases). The germline gives CDR1 KGHSH, CDR2 LQKENI. This CDR3 has 13 amino acids. The germline V and J ends were trimmed by 7 bases and 0 bases, with 10 bases remaining between them. The CDR3 region is CASCRDNSYEQYF. For the CDR3, the DNA is TGTGCCAGCTGTCGGGACAACTCCTACGAGCAGTACTTC.

The V gene is TRBV27, the J gene TRBJ1-2; the match to TRBD1 covers 7 bases. The CDR3 has 15 amino acids. Unmatched junction bases numbered 6, after V lost 4 bases and J lost 1 base. From germline, CDR1 is MNHEY and CDR2 SMNVEV (reference sequence). The DNA for the CDR3 is TGTGCCAGCAGTTATCGGACAGGATATAACTATGGCTACACCTTC. Translation gives CASSYRTGYNYGYTF.

This chain joins TRBV19 and TRBJ2-3; 7 bases are a match to TRBD1. Germline V lookup: CDR1 LNHDA, CDR2 SQIVND (reference sequence). This CDR3 spans 14 amino acids. The V and J ends lost 3 bases and 2 bases, in that order; junction bases with no gene match: 2. The CDR3 nucleotides are TGTGCCAGTAGTATCGGGACAGACACAGATACGCAGTATTTT. Encoded protein: CASSIGTDTDTQYF.

The chain employs TRBV5-8 and TRBJ1-1; D call uncertain. Trimming cost V 0 bases and J 1 base, with 10 bases left between them. Per the germline V gene, CDR1 is SGHTS and CDR2 is YDEGEE. The CDR3 is made up of 15 amino acids. The chain's CDR3 is CASSLAGRGNTEAFF. In DNA form, the CDR3 reads TGTGCCAGCAGCTTGGCCGGGAGAGGGAACACTGAAGCTTTCTTT. Using reference TRBV5-8 and TRBJ1-1 for the parts outside the CDR3, the full variable domain is EAGVTQSPTHLIKTRGQQATLRCSPISGHTSVYWYQQALGLGLQFLLWYDEGEERNRGNFPPRFSGRQFPNYSSELNVNALELEDSALYLCASSLAGRGNTEAFFGQGTRLTVV.

The genes are TRBV7-3 and TRBJ2-1; TRBD2 matches at 11 bases. The CDR3 is 15 amino acids. V was pared by 2 bases and J by 9 bases, with 6 bases of the junction left unmatched. CDR1 is SGHTA and CDR2 is FQGTGA in the germline V gene. CDR3: CASSLGLAGGVEQFF. DNA of the CDR3: TGTGCCAGCAGCTTAGGTCTAGCGGGAGGTGTTGAGCAGTTCTTC.

This rearrangement joins TRBV5-1 to TRBJ2-1; 7 nucleotides agree with TRBD1. Germline V gives CDR1 SGHRS, CDR2 YFSETQ. The CDR3 runs 16 residues. The trim removed 5 bases at V and 0 bases at J, leaving 8 bases unmatched. CDR3 coding DNA: TGCGCCAGCAGGATAATACAGGGGAGCTCCTACAATGAGCAGTTCTTC. This codes for CASRIIQGSSYNEQFF. Using reference TRBV5-1 and TRBJ2-1 for the parts outside the CDR3, the full variable domain is KAGVTQTPRYLIKTRGQQVTLSCSPISGHRSVSWYQQTPGQGLQFLFEYFSETQRNKGNFPGRFSGRQFSNSRSEMNVSTLELGDSALYLCASRIIQGSSYNEQFFGPGTRLTVL.

The V call is TRBV7-8, the J call TRBJ2-3; TRBD1 matches at 8 bases. Trimming took 5 bases from V and 0 from J; bases not matched to a gene: 4. The CDR3 consists of 15 residues. The germline CDR1 and CDR2 sequences are SGHVS and FQNEAQ. Here the CDR3 DNA reads TGTGCCAGCAGCCAAGGACAGGGTAGCACAGATACGCAGTATTTT. This translates into CASSQGQGSTDTQYF.

This sequence joins TRBV4-2 and TRBJ1-4; a weak D match, TRBD1 (5 bases). The germline V gene has CDR1 LGHNA and CDR2 YNFKEQ. The V and J ends lost 0 bases and 4 bases respectively, with 12 bases between them. CDR3 length: 16 residues. The CDR3 sequence is CASSQEGRGFNEKLFF. The CDR3, as DNA: TGTGCCAGCAGCCAAGAAGGGCGGGGGTTTAATGAAAAACTGTTTTTT.

This chain joins TRBV4-1 and TRBJ1-2; no reliable D call. Per the germline V gene, CDR1 is MGHRA and CDR2 is YSYEKL. This CDR3 spans 14 amino acids. The ends were cut back, 4 bases at V and 2 bases at J, with 11 bases in the middle. The CDR3 region is CASSPDTANYGYTF. In DNA, the CDR3 is TGCGCCAGCAGCCCCGACACGGCCAACTATGGCTACACCTTC.

The CDR3 loop reads CASSPDSSYNEQFF. CDR3 bases: TGTGCCAGCTCACCCGACAGCTCCTACAATGAGCAGTTCTTC. This chain connects TRBV18 to TRBJ2-1, with D tentatively TRBD1 (5 bases). V lost 3 bases and J lost 0, with 6 bases in between. Germline V gene data show CDR1 as KGHSH and CDR2 as LQKENI. This CDR3 is 14 amino acids long.

The chain has TRBV18 and TRBJ1-6, with D possibly TRBD1 on 6 matching bases. The CDR3 covers 16 residues. The V end was cut by 3 bases, the J end by 0 bases, with 9 bases between. CDR1 KGHSH and CDR2 LQKENI come from the germline V gene. CDR3 sequence reads: CASSPGTSSYNSPLHF. The CDR3 DNA reads TGTGCCAGCTCACCGGGGACATCCTCCTATAATTCACCCCTCCACTTT.

V gene TRBV5-6 combines with J gene TRBJ1-1; 8 bases match TRBD1. Germline-derived CDR1 and CDR2 are SGHDT and YYEEEE. The length of the CDR3 is 16 residues. V lost 5 bases and J lost 0; bases outside the gene matches: 9. The CDR3 sequence is CASRPSDRGLNTEAFF. CDR3 DNA: TGTGCCAGCAGACCAAGCGACAGGGGCTTGAACACTGAAGCTTTCTTT.

V is TRBV4-1 and J is TRBJ1-1; D is unresolved. V was clipped by 1 base and J by 2 bases, with 5 bases between them. The CDR3 loop spans 13 amino acids. CDR1 is MGHRA and CDR2 is YSYEKL in the germline V gene. DNA of the CDR3: TGCGCCAGCAGCCAAGTGTCTAACACTGAAGCTTTCTTT. It encodes CASSQVSNTEAFF.

The V and J genes are TRBV12-3 or TRBV12-4 and TRBJ1-6, with D unclear. Between the trimmed V and J ends, which lost 6 bases and 7 bases, there was a span of 10 bases. The CDR3 is 13 amino acids. This chain's CDR3 is CASRRAANSPLHF. The CDR3 DNA is TGTGCCAGCAGGCGCGCAGCGAATTCACCCCTCCACTTT.

This chain links TRBV10-1 with TRBJ2-7; weak D call: TRBD2 (5 bases). CDR1 is WNHNN, CDR2 SYGVQD, per germline (reference sequence). The ends were cut back, 4 bases at V and 5 bases at J, with 6 bases in the middle. This CDR3 has 11 residues. CDR3 residues: CASSGGNEQYF. For the CDR3, the DNA is TGCGCCAGCAGTGGAGGGAACGAGCAGTACTTC.